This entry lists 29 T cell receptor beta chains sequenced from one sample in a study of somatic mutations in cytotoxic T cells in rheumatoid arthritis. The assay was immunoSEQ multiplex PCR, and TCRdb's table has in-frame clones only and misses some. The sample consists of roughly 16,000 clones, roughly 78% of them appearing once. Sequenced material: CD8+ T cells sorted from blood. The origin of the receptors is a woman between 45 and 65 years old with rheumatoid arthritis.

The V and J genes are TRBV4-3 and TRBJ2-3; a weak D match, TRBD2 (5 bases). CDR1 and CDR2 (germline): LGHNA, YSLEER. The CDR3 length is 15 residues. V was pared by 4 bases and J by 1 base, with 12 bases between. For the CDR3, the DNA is TGCGCCAGCAGCCCCGGCGATAGCGGCACAGATACGCAGTATTTT. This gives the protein CASSPGDSGTDTQYF.

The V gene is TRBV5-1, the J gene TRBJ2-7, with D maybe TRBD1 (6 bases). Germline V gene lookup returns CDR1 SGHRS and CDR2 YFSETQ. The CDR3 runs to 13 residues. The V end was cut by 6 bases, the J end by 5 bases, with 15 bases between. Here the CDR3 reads CASKSGARHEQYF. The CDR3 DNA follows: TGCGCCAGCAAATCAGGGGCGCGCCACGAGCAGTACTTC.

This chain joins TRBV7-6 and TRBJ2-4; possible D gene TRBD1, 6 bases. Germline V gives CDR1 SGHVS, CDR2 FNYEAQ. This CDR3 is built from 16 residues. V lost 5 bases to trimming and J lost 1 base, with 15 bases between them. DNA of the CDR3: TGTGCCAGCAGCCCCCGTACAGGGTCGGCCAAAAACATTCAGTACTTC. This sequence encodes CASSPRTGSAKNIQYF.

The DNA for the CDR3 is TGTGCCAGCAGCTTAGTAGACTACAATGAGCAGTTCTTC. Translation gives CASSLVDYNEQFF. The chain couples TRBV7-9 to TRBJ2-1; D uncertain. CDR1 is SEHNR and CDR2 is FQNEAQ in the germline V gene (reference sequence). The length of the CDR3 is 13 residues. Between the trimmed V and J ends, which lost 1 base and 3 bases, there was a span of 4 bases. Complete variable domain (other parts from reference TRBV7-9 and TRBJ2-1): DTGVSQNPRHKITKRGQNVTFRCDPISEHNRLYWYRQTLGQGPEFLTYFQNEAQLEKSRLLSDRFSAERPKGSFSTLEIQRTEQGDSAMYLCASSLVDYNEQFFGPGTRLTVL.

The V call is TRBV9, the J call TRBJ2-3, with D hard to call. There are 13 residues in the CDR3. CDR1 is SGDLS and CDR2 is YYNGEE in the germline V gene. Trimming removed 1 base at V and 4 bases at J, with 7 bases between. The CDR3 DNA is TGTGCCAGCAGCGTACCATCGGCAGATACGCAGTATTTT. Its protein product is CASSVPSADTQYF.

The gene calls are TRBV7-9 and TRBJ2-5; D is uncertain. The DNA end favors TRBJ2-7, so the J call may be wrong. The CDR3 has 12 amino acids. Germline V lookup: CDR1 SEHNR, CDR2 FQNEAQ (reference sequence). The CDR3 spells CASSSEVYEQYF. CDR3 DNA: TGTGCCAGCAGCTCGGAAGTTTACGAGCAGTACTTC.

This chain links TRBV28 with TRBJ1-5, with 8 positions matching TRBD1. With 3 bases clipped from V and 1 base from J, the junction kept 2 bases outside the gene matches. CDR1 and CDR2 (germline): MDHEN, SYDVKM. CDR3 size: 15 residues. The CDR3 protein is CASSLTGESNQPQHF. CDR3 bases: TGTGCCAGCAGTTTGACAGGGGAGAGCAATCAGCCCCAGCATTTT.

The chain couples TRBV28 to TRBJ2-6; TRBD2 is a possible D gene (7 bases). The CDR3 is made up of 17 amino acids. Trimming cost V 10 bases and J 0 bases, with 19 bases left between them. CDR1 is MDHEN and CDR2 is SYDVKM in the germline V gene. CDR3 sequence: CATCAGAVLSGANVLTF. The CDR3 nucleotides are TGTGCCACTTGTGCGGGGGCCGTTCTCTCTGGGGCCAACGTCCTGACTTTC.

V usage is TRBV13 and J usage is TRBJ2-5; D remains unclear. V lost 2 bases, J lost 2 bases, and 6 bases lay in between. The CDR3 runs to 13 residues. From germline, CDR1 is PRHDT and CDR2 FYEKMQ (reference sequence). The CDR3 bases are TGTGCCAGCAGCTTAATTGGTCAAGAGACCCAGTACTTC. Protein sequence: CASSLIGQETQYF.

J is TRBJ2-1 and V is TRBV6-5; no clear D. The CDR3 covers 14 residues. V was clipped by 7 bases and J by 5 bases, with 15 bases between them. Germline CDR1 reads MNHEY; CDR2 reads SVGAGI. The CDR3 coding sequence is TGTGCCAGCAAAAAGATGGGGTCCAACAATGAGCAGTTCTTC. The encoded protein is CASKKMGSNNEQFF.

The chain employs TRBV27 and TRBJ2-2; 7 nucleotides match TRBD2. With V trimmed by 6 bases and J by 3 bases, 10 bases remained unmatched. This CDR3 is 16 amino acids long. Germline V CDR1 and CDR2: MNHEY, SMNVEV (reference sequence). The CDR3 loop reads CASSGGLVGDTGELFF. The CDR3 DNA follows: TGTGCCAGCAGCGGCGGACTAGTTGGGGACACCGGGGAGCTGTTTTTT.

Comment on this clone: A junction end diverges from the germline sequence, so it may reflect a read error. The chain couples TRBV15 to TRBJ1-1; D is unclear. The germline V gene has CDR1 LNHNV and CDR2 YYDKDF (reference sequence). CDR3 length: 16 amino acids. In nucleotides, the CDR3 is TGTGCCACCAGCAGAGATTCGGAGGGAGCGAACGCTGAAGCTTTCTTT. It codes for CATSRDSEGANAEAFF.

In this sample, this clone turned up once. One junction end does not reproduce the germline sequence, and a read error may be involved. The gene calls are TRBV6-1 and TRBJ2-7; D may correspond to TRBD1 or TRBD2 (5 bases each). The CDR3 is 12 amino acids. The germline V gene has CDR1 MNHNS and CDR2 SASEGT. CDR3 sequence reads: CASRDRFNEQCF. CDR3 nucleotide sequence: TGTGCCAGCCGGGACCGGTTTAACGAGCAGTGCTTC.

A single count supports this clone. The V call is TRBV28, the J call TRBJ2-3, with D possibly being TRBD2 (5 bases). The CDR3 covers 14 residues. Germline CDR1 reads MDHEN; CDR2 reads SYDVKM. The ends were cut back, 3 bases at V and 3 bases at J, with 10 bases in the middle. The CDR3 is CASSLPAATDTQYF. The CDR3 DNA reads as TGTGCCAGCAGTTTGCCAGCGGCTACAGATACGCAGTATTTT.

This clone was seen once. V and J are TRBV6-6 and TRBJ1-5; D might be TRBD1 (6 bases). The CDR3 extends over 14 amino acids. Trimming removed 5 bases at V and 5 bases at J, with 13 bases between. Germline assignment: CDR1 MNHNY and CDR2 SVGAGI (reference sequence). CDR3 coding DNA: TGTGCCAGCAGTGCCGACAGGCTAGATCAGCCCCAGCATTTT. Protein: CASSADRLDQPQHF.

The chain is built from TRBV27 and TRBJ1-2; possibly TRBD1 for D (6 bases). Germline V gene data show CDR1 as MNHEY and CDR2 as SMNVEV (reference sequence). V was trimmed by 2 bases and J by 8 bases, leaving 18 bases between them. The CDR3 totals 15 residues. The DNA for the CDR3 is TGTGCCAGCAGTTTAAGGACAGCGTACCATGGGGGCTACACCTTC. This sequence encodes CASSLRTAYHGGYTF.

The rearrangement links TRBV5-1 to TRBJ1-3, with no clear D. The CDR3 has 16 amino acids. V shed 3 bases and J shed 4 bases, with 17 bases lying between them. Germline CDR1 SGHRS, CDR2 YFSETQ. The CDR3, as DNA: TGCGCCAGCAGCTCGCGTTCCGGAGTTCCGGGAAACACCATATATTTT. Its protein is CASSSRSGVPGNTIYF. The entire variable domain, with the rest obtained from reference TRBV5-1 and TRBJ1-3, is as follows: KAGVTQTPRYLIKTRGQQVTLSCSPISGHRSVSWYQQTPGQGLQFLFEYFSETQRNKGNFPGRFSGRQFSNSRSEMNVSTLELGDSALYLCASSSRSGVPGNTIYFGEGSWLTVV.

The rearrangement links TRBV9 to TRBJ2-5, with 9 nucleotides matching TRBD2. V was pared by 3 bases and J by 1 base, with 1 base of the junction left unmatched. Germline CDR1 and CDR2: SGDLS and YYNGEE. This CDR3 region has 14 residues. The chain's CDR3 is CASSGGRVQETQYF. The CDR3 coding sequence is TGTGCCAGCAGCGGCGGGAGGGTCCAAGAGACCCAGTACTTC.

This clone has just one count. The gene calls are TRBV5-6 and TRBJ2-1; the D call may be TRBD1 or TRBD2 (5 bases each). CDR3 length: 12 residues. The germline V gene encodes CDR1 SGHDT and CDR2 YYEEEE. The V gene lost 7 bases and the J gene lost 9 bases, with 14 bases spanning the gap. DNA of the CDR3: TGTGCCAGCCGCCGGGGCGGCGCTGAGCAGTTCTTC. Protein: CASRRGGAEQFF.

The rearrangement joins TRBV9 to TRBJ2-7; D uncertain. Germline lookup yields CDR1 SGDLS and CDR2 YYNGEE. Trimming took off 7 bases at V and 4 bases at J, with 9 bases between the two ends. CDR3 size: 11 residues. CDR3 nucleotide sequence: TGTGCCAGCGGCAACGGGTACGAGCAGTACTTC. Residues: CASGNGYEQYF.

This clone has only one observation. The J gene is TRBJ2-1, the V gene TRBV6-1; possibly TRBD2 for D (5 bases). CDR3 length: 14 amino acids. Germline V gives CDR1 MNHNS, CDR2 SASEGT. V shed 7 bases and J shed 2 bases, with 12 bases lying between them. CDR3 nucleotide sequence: TGTGCCAGCACCGGGGTTGACGCCTACAATGAGCAGTTCTTC. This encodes CASTGVDAYNEQFF.

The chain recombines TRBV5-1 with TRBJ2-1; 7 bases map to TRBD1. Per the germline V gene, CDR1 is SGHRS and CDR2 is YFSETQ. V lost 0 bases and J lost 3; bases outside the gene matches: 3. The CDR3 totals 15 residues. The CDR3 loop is CASSLGDRDYNEQFF. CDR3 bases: TGCGCCAGCAGCTTGGGAGACAGGGACTACAATGAGCAGTTCTTC.

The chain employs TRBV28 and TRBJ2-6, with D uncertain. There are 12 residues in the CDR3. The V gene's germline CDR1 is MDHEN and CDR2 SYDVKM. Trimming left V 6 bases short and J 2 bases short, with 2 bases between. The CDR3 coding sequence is TGTGCCAGCAGCGCTGGGGCCAACGTCCTGACTTTC. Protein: CASSAGANVLTF. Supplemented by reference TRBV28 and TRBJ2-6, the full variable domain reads DVKVTQSSRYLVKRTGEKVFLECVQDMDHENMFWYRQDPGLGLRLIYFSYDVKMKEKGDIPEGYSVSREKKERFSLILESASTNQTSMYLCASSAGANVLTFGAGSRLTVL.

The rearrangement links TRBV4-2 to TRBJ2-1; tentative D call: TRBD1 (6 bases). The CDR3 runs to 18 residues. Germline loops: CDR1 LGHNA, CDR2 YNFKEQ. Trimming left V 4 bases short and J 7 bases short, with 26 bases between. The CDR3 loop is CASSPLVDLWDILNEQFF. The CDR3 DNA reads TGTGCCAGCAGCCCCCTCGTCGATTTGTGGGACATACTGAATGAGCAGTTCTTC.

CDR3: CASKYRGRFGYTF. CDR3 sequence (DNA): TGTGCCAGCAAGTACAGGGGGCGGTTTGGCTACACCTTC. The V gene is TRBV6-6, the J gene TRBJ1-2, with 9 positions matching TRBD1. Trimming cost V 7 bases and J 7 bases; bases outside gene matches: 7. The CDR3 sequence is 13 residues long. The germline CDR1 and CDR2 sequences are MNHNY and SVGAGI (reference sequence).

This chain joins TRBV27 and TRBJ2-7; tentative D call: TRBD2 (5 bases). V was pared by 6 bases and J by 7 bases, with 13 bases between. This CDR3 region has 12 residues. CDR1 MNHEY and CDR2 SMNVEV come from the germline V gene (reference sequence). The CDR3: CASSPNGGEQYF. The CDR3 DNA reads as TGTGCCAGCAGCCCAAATGGCGGGGAGCAGTACTTC.

Here the CDR3 reads CASSPPGGGSTDTQYF. CDR3 DNA: TGTGCCAGTAGTCCCCCCGGCGGGGGCAGCACAGATACGCAGTATTTT. The gene calls are TRBV19 and TRBJ2-3, with D maybe TRBD2 (7 bases). The germline V and J ends were trimmed by 5 bases and 0 bases, with 15 bases remaining between them. There are 16 residues in the CDR3. Germline V gene sequence: CDR1 LNHDA, CDR2 SQIVND (reference sequence). Variable domain in full (rest from reference TRBV19 and TRBJ2-3): DGGITQSPKYLFRKEGQNVTLSCEQNLNHDAMYWYRQDPGQGLRLIYYSQIVNDFQKGDIAEGYSVSREKKESFPLTVTSAQKNPTAFYLCASSPPGGGSTDTQYFGPGTRLTVL.

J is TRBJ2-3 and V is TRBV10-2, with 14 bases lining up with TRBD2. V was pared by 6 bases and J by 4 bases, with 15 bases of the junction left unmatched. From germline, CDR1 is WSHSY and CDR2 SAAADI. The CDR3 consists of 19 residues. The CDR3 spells CASRIGTSGGLAVPDTQYF. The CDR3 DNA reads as TGCGCCAGCAGGATAGGGACTAGCGGGGGCCTAGCCGTTCCAGATACGCAGTATTTT.

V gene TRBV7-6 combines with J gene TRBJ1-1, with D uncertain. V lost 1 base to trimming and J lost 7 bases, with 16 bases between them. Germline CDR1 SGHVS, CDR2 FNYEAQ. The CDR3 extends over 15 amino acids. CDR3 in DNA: TGTGCCAGCAGCTTAGTTTACCGGGGTGGAGGTGAAGCTTTCTTT. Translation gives CASSLVYRGGGEAFF.